This T cell receptor beta chain was captured in a study of blood T cell repertoires in COVID-19. Study-wide context: Samples came from the United States, Italy and Spain, spanning acute and convalescent COVID-19. The cDNA or gDNA used as material had been derived from T cells, B-cell-depleted T cells, or PBMCs.

Per the original data handling: Amplification of reference gene primers provided the estimated nucleated cell counts. Profiling relied on immunoSEQ multiplex PCR, and the TCRdb table lists in-frame clones only, not all of them. V, J and clone size reflect that table, while D and trimming were determined from the DNA. Altogether over 300,000 clones are present, approximately 85% being singletons, with the ten largest covering just over 7%. The CDR3 contains 16 residues. Trimming removed 0 bases from V and 0 bases from J; junction bases left unmatched: 5. Germline V gene data show CDR1 as SGHRS and CDR2 as YFSETQ.

What was sequenced was peripheral blood. This sequence was found in a human donor in a cohort sampled during active COVID-19. The rearrangement links TRBV5-1 to TRBJ1-1; TRBD1 matches 7 bases. CDR3 in amino acids: CASSLETGYMNTEAFF. The CDR3 DNA sequence: TGCGCCAGCAGCTTGGAGACAGGGTATATGAACACTGAAGCTTTCTTT.